The entry that follows covers one TCR beta chain sequence. The target antigen is unknown. This sample was included in a study of T-cell memory formation after mild COVID-19. Libraries for TCRalpha and TCRbeta carried sample barcodes and unique molecular identifiers via 5'RACE. TCRdb itself ran the 5' RACE reads through MiXCR, one entry per CDR3 protein. The sample has fewer than 650,000 distinct CDR3 sequences, less than 25% seen once. Points from the study as a whole: Researchers found some responding clones in pre-infection memory, a sign that cross-reactive memory joined. The main location of contracting CD4+ clones was CM and EM, and that of contracting CD8+ clones was EMRA. Clonal second-wave expansions that peaked on day 37 had unconfirmed SARS-CoV-2 specificity.

The CDR3 has 15 residues. Germline V CDR1 and CDR2: SEHNR, FQNEAQ (reference sequence). The V and J ends lost 1 base and 3 bases respectively, with 9 bases between them. This receptor was obtained from an adult woman who had mild COVID-19 (a few samples of this study predate the infection). Cell type and time point are not known. The chain couples TRBV7-9 to TRBJ2-2; possible D gene TRBD1, 5 bases. Material: PBMCs or a T cell subset sorted from them (not recorded which). The CDR3 region is CASSLGLTDTGELFF. As DNA, the CDR3 is TGTGCCAGCAGCTTAGGGTTGACAGACACCGGGGAGCTGTTTTTT. The full variable domain, with the rest looked up from reference TRBV7-9 and TRBJ2-2, is DTGVSQNPRHKITKRGQNVTFRCDPISEHNRLYWYRQTLGQGPEFLTYFQNEAQLEKSRLLSDRFSAERPKGSFSTLEIQRTEQGDSAMYLCASSLGLTDTGELFFGEGSRLTVL.